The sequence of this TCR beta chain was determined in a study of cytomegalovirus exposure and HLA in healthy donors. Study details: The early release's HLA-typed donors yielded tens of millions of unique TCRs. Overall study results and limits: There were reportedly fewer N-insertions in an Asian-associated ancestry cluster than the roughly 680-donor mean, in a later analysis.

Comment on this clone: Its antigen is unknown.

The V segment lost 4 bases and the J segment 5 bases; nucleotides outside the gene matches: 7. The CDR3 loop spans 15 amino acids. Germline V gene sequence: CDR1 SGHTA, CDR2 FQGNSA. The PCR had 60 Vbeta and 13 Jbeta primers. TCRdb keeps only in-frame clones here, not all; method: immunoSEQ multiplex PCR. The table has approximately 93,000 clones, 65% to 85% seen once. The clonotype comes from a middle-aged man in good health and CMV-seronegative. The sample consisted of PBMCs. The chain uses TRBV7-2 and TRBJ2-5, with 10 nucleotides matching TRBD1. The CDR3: CASSWTGGSSETQYF. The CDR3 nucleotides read TGTGCCAGCAGCTGGACAGGGGGTTCGAGCGAGACCCAGTACTTC.